What follows describes a single TCR beta chain. No antigen is known for it. The source of the sample is a study of T-cell reconstitution after alpha-beta-depleted transplantation in children. Study-level results: It was newly produced T cells that mostly accounted for T-cell counts and diversity one year after transplant. Expanded clones from the graft, numbering several hundred, reportedly supplied alpha-beta T cells about two months after transplant.

TCRbeta library construction was performed incorporating unique molecular identifiers. Via MiXCR, TCRdb re-called the PCR reads, giving one row per CDR3 protein. Of about 240,000 distinct CDR3 sequences listed, about 25% are singletons. V was clipped by 4 bases and J by 2 bases, with 12 bases between them. CDR1 and CDR2 from the germline V gene are LGHNA and YNFKEQ. There are 14 residues in the CDR3. This TCR was recovered from a girl aged 2 to 9 with Fanconi anemia, due to receive a stem cell transplant. The genes are TRBV4-2 and TRBJ2-7, with D perhaps matching TRBD2 (5 bases). The sequenced sample was PBMCs, obtained before TCRalphabeta/CD19-depleted stem cell transplant. CDR3 region: CASSPNRGTYEQYF. For the CDR3, the DNA is TGTGCCAGCAGCCCTAATCGGGGTACCTACGAGCAGTACTTC.